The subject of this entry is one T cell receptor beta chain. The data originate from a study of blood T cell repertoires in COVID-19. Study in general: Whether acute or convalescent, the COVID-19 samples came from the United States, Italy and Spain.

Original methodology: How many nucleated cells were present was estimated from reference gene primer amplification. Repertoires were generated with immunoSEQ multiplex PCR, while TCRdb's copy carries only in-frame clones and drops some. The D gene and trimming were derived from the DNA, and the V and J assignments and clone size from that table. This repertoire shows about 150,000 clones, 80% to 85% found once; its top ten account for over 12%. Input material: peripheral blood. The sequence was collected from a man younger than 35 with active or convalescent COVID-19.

The CDR3 sequence: CASSQRQGAPNEQFF. The CDR3 nucleotides are TGTGCCAGCAGCCAAAGACAGGGGGCACCCAATGAGCAGTTCTTC. J is TRBJ2-1 and V is TRBV7-8, with 10 bases identical to TRBD1. The J segment lost 6 bases and the V segment lost 5 bases, leaving 7 bases of the junction unmatched. Germline CDR1 and CDR2: SGHVS and FQNEAQ. The CDR3 length is 15 residues.